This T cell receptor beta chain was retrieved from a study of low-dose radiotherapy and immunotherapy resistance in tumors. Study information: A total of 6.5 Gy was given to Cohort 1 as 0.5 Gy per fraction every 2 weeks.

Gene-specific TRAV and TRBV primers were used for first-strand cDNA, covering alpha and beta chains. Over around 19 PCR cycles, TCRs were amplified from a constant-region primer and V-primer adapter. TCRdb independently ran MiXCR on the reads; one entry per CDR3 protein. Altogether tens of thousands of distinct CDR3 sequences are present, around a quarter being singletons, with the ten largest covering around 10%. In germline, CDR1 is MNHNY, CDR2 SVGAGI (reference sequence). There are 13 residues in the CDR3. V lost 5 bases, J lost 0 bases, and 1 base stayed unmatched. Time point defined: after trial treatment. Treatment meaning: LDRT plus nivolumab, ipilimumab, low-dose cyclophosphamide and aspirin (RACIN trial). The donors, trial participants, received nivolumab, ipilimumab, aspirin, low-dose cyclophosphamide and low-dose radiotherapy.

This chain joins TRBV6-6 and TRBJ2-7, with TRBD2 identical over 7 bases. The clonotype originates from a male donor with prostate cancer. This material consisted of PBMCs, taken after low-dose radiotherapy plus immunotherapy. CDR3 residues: CASSREVSYEQYF. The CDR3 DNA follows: TGTGCCAGCAGTCGGGAGGTCTCCTACGAGCAGTACTTC.